This T cell receptor (beta chain) was identified in a study of patients and donors after allogeneic stem cell transplantation. V lost 4 bases, J lost 3 bases, and 17 bases lay in between. Germline loops: CDR1 SGHDT, CDR2 YYEEEE. This CDR3 contains 15 residues. MiXCR, run by TCRdb on the RT-PCR reads, gives a single entry per CDR3 protein. The table records 800,000 to 1,000,000 distinct CDR3 sequences, 15% to 20% of them present only once. Only a few counts were recorded for this clonotype. The chain employs TRBV5-6 and TRBJ2-7, with a possible D match to TRBD1 (6 bases). Sequencing was done on a sample of blood, either unsorted or a sorted T cell fraction (not recorded which). This sequence originates from a human donor who was either an allogeneic HSCT recipient or a stem cell or donor lymphocyte infusion donor (not recorded which). It is not recorded whose cells these are; they may come from a transplant donor. CDR3 coding DNA: TGTGCCAGCAGCCCACTACAGGGTCGGGGCTACGAGCAGTACTTC. Translated: CASSPLQGRGYEQYF.